The rows below give T cell receptor beta chains drawn from one sample of a study of T-cell reconstitution after alpha-beta-depleted transplantation in children. Each CDR3 protein is one row after TCRdb ran MiXCR on the PCR reads. The data contain approximately 32,000 distinct CDR3 sequences, around 7% of them singletons. The sequences come from peripheral blood, collected 60 days after TCRalphabeta/CD19-depleted stem cell transplant. The receptor source for this set is a child younger than two who had a stem cell transplant for acute myeloid leukemia, so the T cells may come from the graft donor. Each CDR3 is given with its conserved first and last residue. The D gene is left open where the match is weak. Only some rows state a clone size, as once, few, many or a class for expanded clones.

.	many	TRBJ1-1	TRBV6-5	CASTWFVNTEAFF	TGTGCCAGCACCTGGTTTGTAAACACTGAAGCTTTCTTT
.	many	TRBJ2-1	TRBV15	CATSRDRDWYNEQFF	TGTGCCACCAGCAGAGATAGGGACTGGTACAATGAGCAGTTCTTC
TRBD2	.	TRBJ2-2	TRBV7-2	CASSWTSGGGAGELFF	TGTGCCAGCAGCTGGACTAGCGGGGGCGGGGCCGGGGAGCTGTTTTTT
TRBD1	many	TRBJ2-1	TRBV10-3	CAISEYHRGLVNEQFF	TGTGCCATCAGTGAGTATCACAGGGGGCTTGTCAATGAGCAGTTCTTC
TRBD1	many	TRBJ2-3	TRBV2	CASSEALADRADTQYF	TGTGCCAGCAGTGAAGCGCTTGCGGACAGGGCAGATACGCAGTATTTT
.	many	TRBJ2-1	TRBV7-2	CASSLNRDNEQFF	TGTGCCAGCAGCTTAAACAGGGACAATGAGCAGTTCTTC
TRBD2	many	TRBJ2-7	TRBV7-9	CASSLPGGAQEQYF	TGTGCCAGCAGCTTACCCGGGGGGGCTCAAGAGCAGTACTTC
.	many	TRBJ1-1	TRBV27	CASSTRPNTEAFF	TGTGCCAGCAGTACCCGACCGAACACTGAAGCTTTCTTT
.	many	TRBJ2-1	TRBV6-2/TRBV6-3	CASSYSGRGGENEQFF	TGTGCCAGCAGTTACTCAGGTAGAGGAGGTGAAAATGAGCAGTTCTTC
TRBD1	many	TRBJ2-1	TRBV27	CASNGQGAHNEQFF	TGTGCCAGCAACGGACAGGGGGCCCACAATGAGCAGTTCTTC
.	many	TRBJ2-5	TRBV7-2	CASSFGTVGAQYF	TGTGCCAGCAGCTTCGGGACCGTCGGAGCCCAGTACTTC
.	many	TRBJ2-7	TRBV15	CATSSRLGNEQYF	TGTGCCACCAGCAGCCGACTTGGGAACGAGCAGTACTTC
.	many	TRBJ2-7	TRBV27	CASSSLDPRSSYEQYF	TGTGCCAGCAGTTCCTTGGACCCGAGAAGCTCCTACGAGCAGTACTTC
.	many	TRBJ2-1	TRBV2	CASMARDDEQFF	TGTGCCAGCATGGCCAGGGACGATGAGCAGTTCTTC
.	many	TRBJ1-1	TRBV4-3	CASSQDKVIRRNTEAFF	TGCGCCAGCAGCCAAGATAAGGTTATTAGGAGGAACACTGAAGCTTTCTTT
.	many	TRBJ1-2	TRBV29-1	CSVAEKALPNYGYTF	TGCAGCGTTGCAGAGAAAGCTTTGCCTAACTATGGCTACACCTTC
.	many	TRBJ2-5	TRBV11-2	CASSLGGLYQETQYF	TGTGCCAGCAGCTTAGGGGGTTTGTACCAAGAGACCCAGTACTTC
.	many	TRBJ2-3	TRBV27	CASSLLLAEDTQYF	TGTGCCAGCAGTTTACTCCTAGCCGAAGATACGCAGTATTTT
.	large	TRBJ1-2	TRBV7-2	CASSPRTHGYTF	TGTGCCAGCAGCCCCCGGACCCATGGCTACACCTTC
.	many	TRBJ2-1	TRBV28	CASTPLLVSSYNEQFF	TGTGCCAGCACCCCCCTGCTCGTGAGCTCCTACAATGAGCAGTTCTTC
.	many	TRBJ2-5	TRBV12-3/TRBV12-4	CASSLLWTVQETQYF	TGTGCCAGCAGTCTACTCTGGACAGTCCAAGAGACCCAGTACTTC
TRBD1	many	TRBJ2-5	TRBV10-3	CAISESTGQETQYF	TGTGCCATCAGTGAGTCGACAGGGCAAGAGACCCAGTACTTC
TRBD2	many	TRBJ2-3	TRBV11-2	CASSLGLAGVYTPDTQYF	TGTGCCAGCAGCTTAGGCCTAGCGGGAGTATATACCCCAGATACGCAGTATTTT
TRBD1	many	TRBJ2-5	TRBV4-3	CASSVNRDRGYKRWTQYF	TGCGCCAGCAGCGTGAACCGGGACAGGGGGTATAAAAGATGGACCCAGTACTTC
.	many	TRBJ2-7	TRBV7-2	CASSLLQGREQYF	TGTGCCAGCAGCTTACTGCAGGGTCGGGAGCAGTACTTC
TRBD2	.	TRBJ2-5	TRBV6-1	CASRPGLAETQYF	TGTGCCAGCAGACCGGGACTAGCGGAGACCCAGTACTTC
TRBD1	many	TRBJ1-2	TRBV7-9	CASSLGQGEDGYTF	TGTGCCAGCAGCTTAGGACAGGGGGAAGATGGCTACACCTTC
TRBD2	.	TRBJ2-2	TRBV7-2	CASSWTSGGGTGELFF	TGTGCCAGCAGCTGGACTAGCGGGGGCGGGACCGGGGAGCTGTTTTTT
.	many	TRBJ1-4	TRBV27	CASSSAPEKLFF	TGTGCCAGCAGTTCCGCCCCGGAAAAACTGTTTTTT
TRBD1	many	TRBJ1-5	TRBV24-1	CATSDDGQGYNQPQHF	TGTGCCACCAGTGATGACGGACAGGGGTACAATCAGCCCCAGCATTTT
TRBD1	many	TRBJ2-2	TRBV4-3	CASSQEGTGTGELFF	TGCGCCAGCAGCCAAGAAGGGACAGGGACCGGGGAGCTGTTTTTT
TRBD2	many	TRBJ2-7	TRBV28	CASRGTSGSLPYEQYF	TGTGCCAGCCGGGGGACTAGCGGGAGTCTTCCCTACGAGCAGTACTTC
.	many	TRBJ1-4	TRBV27	CASSPVPEKLFF	TGTGCCAGCAGCCCTGTACCTGAAAAACTGTTTTTT
TRBD2	many	TRBJ2-2	TRBV20-1	CSALGLEYTGELFF	TGCAGTGCTTTGGGACTAGAGTACACCGGGGAGCTGTTTTTT
.	many	TRBJ2-1	TRBV11-2	CASSLPGRHNEQFF	TGTGCCAGCAGCTTACCGGGACGGCACAATGAGCAGTTCTTC
TRBD1	many	TRBJ2-1	TRBV6-2/TRBV6-3	CATHTGVGYNEQFF	TGTGCCACTCACACAGGGGTTGGCTACAATGAGCAGTTCTTC
.	many	TRBJ2-1	TRBV2	CASIFTDYNEQFF	TGTGCCAGCATCTTCACAGACTACAATGAGCAGTTCTTC
.	many	TRBJ2-2	TRBV24-1	CATSDPVGRPPGELFF	TGTGCCACCAGTGACCCCGTGGGGAGGCCACCCGGGGAGCTGTTTTTT
.	many	TRBJ2-7	TRBV6-5	CASSYTDSSYEQYF	TGTGCCAGCAGTTACACAGACTCTTCCTACGAGCAGTACTTC
TRBD1	.	TRBJ1-2	TRBV18	CASSPADRLYGYTF	TGTGCCAGCTCACCCGCGGACAGGCTCTATGGCTACACCTTC